The 12 T cell receptor beta chains in this list originate from one sample, sequenced in a study of T cells in Graves' hyperthyroidism and ophthalmopathy. What was amplified from RNA transcripts were TCR beta CDR3 regions. When the TCR CDR3 underwent first-round RT-PCR, the HTBI primer set was used. TCRdb itself ran the multiplex PCR reads through MiXCR, one entry per CDR3 protein. This sample has roughly 360,000 distinct CDR3 sequences, with around an eighth found just once. Sequenced: blood. All receptors come from a man younger than 45 with Graves' hyperthyroidism that later progressed to Graves' ophthalmopathy.

This clonotype occurred a few times. The V call is TRBV12-5, the J call TRBJ2-1; TRBD2 aligns across 7 bases. V gave up 7 bases and J gave up 11 bases; unmatched junction bases: 14. Germline V gives CDR1 LGHNT, CDR2 FRNRAP. The CDR3 length is 14 residues. CDR3 sequence: CASVLDRLAAKQFF. The CDR3 region has the DNA TGTGCTAGTGTCCTGGACCGACTAGCAGCTAAGCAGTTCTTC.

This clonotype was seen at least ten times. This chain links TRBV7-9 with TRBJ2-4; unclear D gene. The V end was cut by 1 base, the J end by 4 bases, with 5 bases between. There are 13 residues in the CDR3. Per the germline V gene, CDR1 is SEHNR and CDR2 is FQNEAQ (reference sequence). DNA of the CDR3: TGTGCCAGCAGCTTAGACGGGAAAAACATTCAGTACTTC. Residues: CASSLDGKNIQYF.

As to this clonotype: A read error may account for a junction end that differs from germline. The chain carries TRBV7-7 and TRBJ2-5; 9 nucleotides align to TRBD1. CDR1 SSHAT and CDR2 FNYEAQ come from the germline V gene (reference sequence). The CDR3 is 15 amino acids. CDR3 DNA: TGTGCTAGCAGCAAACGGGACAGGGCGGGAGAGACCCAGTACTTC. Translating it yields CASSKRDRAGETQYF.

This clonotype was observed at least ten times. The chain uses TRBV5-1 and TRBJ2-3; possible D gene TRBD2, 5 bases. Trimming stripped 0 bases from V and 0 bases from J, with 8 bases between. CDR1 SGHRS and CDR2 YFSETQ come from the germline V gene. This CDR3 contains 15 residues. As DNA, the CDR3 is TGCGCCAGCAGCTTGGGACTAACTAGCACAGATACGCAGTATTTT. Translation: CASSLGLTSTDTQYF.

This chain connects TRBV30 to TRBJ2-4; the D is unclear. This CDR3 comprises 16 residues. Trimming shortened V by 0 bases and J by 0 bases, and 12 bases separated the two germline ends. CDR1 and CDR2 (germline): GTSNPN, SVGIG (reference sequence). Here the CDR3 reads CAWSVWASGAKNIQYF. For the CDR3, the DNA is TGTGCCTGGAGTGTATGGGCTAGTGGAGCCAAAAACATTCAGTACTTC.

The CDR3 coding sequence is TGTGCCAGCGGAATGGGGGCAGGCTATGGCTACACCTTC. This codes for CASGMGAGYGYTF. The genes are TRBV12-3 or TRBV12-4 and TRBJ1-2, with D maybe TRBD1 (6 bases). The ends were cut back, 8 bases at V and 4 bases at J, with 14 bases in the middle. The CDR3 totals 13 residues.

Many counts were recorded for this clonotype. The chain employs TRBV28 and TRBJ1-3, with D uncertain. CDR1 MDHEN and CDR2 SYDVKM come from the germline V gene. The CDR3 has 14 amino acids. V was clipped by 2 bases and J by 0 bases, with 5 bases between them. The CDR3 here is CASSLVSSGNTIYF. The CDR3 DNA reads as TGTGCCAGCAGTTTAGTGAGCTCTGGAAACACCATATATTTT.

This clonotype was seen at least ten times. The J gene is TRBJ1-1, the V gene TRBV7-9, with 8 bases matching TRBD1. This CDR3 spans 13 amino acids. From germline, CDR1 is SEHNR and CDR2 FQNEAQ (reference sequence). J gave up 8 bases and V 5 bases, and 7 bases lay outside the gene matches. The CDR3 DNA reads TGTGCCAGCAGCCCCAGACAGGGGCCCGAAGCTTTCTTT. Its protein product is CASSPRQGPEAFF.

This sequence joins TRBV10-3 and TRBJ2-3; the match to TRBD1 covers 8 bases. Trimming took 8 bases from V and 2 from J; bases not matched to a gene: 6. Germline values: CDR1 ENHRY, CDR2 SYGVKD. This CDR3 has 14 residues. The DNA of the CDR3 is TGTGCCATCGAGGACAGGGCTCACACAGATACGCAGTATTTT. Its translation is CAIEDRAHTDTQYF.

In this sample, this clonotype turned up many times. In DNA form, the CDR3 reads TGTGCCAGCAGCCGGAACAACGCTGGGGCCAACGTCCTGACTTTC. Translated, it gives CASSRNNAGANVLTF. The rearrangement uses TRBV11-2 and TRBJ2-6, with unresolved D. Germline-derived CDR1 and CDR2 are SGHAT and FQNNGV. CDR3 size: 15 residues. V lost 5 bases, J lost 2 bases, and 10 bases lay in between.

The table lists this clonotype with many counts. The V call is TRBV11-3, the J call TRBJ2-2; 9 positions agree with TRBD2. V shed 3 bases, J shed 3 bases, and the junction held 8 bases outside the gene matches. The CDR3 loop spans 17 amino acids. The V gene's germline CDR1 is SGHNT and CDR2 YENEEA. CDR3 coding DNA: TGTGCCAGCAGCTTCGCGATGACTAGCGGCTACACCGGGGAGCTGTTTTTT. It translates to CASSFAMTSGYTGELFF.

This clonotype occurred many times. The chain employs TRBV5-1 and TRBJ2-1; 11 bases agree with TRBD1. This CDR3 has 15 amino acids. Germline lookup yields CDR1 SGHRS and CDR2 YFSETQ. Losses at the gene ends were 5 bases for V and 4 bases for J; bases not matched to a gene: 5. As DNA, the CDR3 is TGCGCCAGCAGACCGGGACAGGGGGTTTACAATGAGCAGTTCTTC. Translating it yields CASRPGQGVYNEQFF.